The rows below give T cell receptor beta chains drawn from one sample of a study of early T cells in non-severe SARS-CoV-2 infection. TCRdb itself ran the 5' RACE reads through MiXCR, one entry per CDR3 protein. The data contain fewer than 70,000 distinct CDR3 sequences, more than 3.5% of them singletons. The specimen was whole blood, collected at baseline. The receptors originated from an adult who was a healthcare worker with PCR-confirmed SARS-CoV-2 infection or an uninfected control (not recorded which). The donor label of this sample is uncertain. The CDR3 runs from the conserved cysteine through the conserved F or W. The order of the fields is J gene, D gene, clone size, V gene, CDR3 DNA, CDR3 protein. D genes are given only for firm matches. Expanded clones are given a class, and other clones once, few, many or no size at all.

j_gene: TRBJ1-4; d_gene: NA; abundance: few; v_gene: TRBV5-1; CDR3nt: TGCGCCAGCAGCTTTGAAGGAGAGGGTGAAAAACTGTTTTTT; CDR3aa: CASSFEGEGEKLFF
j_gene: TRBJ2-7; d_gene: NA; abundance: NA; v_gene: TRBV18; CDR3nt: TGTGCCAGCTCACCCCCGGCGTCGGCCTACGAGCAGTACTTC; CDR3aa: CASSPPASAYEQYF
j_gene: TRBJ1-1; d_gene: TRBD1; abundance: NA; v_gene: TRBV7-2; CDR3nt: TGTGCCAGCAGCTTAGGGAGGGTGACAGGGAGAGCTTTCTTT; CDR3aa: CASSLGRVTGRAFF
j_gene: TRBJ2-7; d_gene: TRBD2; abundance: many; v_gene: TRBV12-3/TRBV12-4; CDR3nt: TGTGCCAGCAGTTCAGCCGGGACTAGCTACGAGCAGTACTTC; CDR3aa: CASSSAGTSYEQYF
j_gene: TRBJ1-6; d_gene: TRBD1; abundance: many; v_gene: TRBV7-2; CDR3nt: TGTGCCAGCAGCTTGGGGACAGGCGGGGGAGGTTCACCCCTCCACTTT; CDR3aa: CASSLGTGGGGSPLHF
j_gene: TRBJ2-1; d_gene: TRBD2; abundance: many; v_gene: TRBV6-5; CDR3nt: TGTGCCAGCACCCACGACGCCCCGGGGGGGTACAATGAGCAGTTCTTC; CDR3aa: CASTHDAPGGYNEQFF
j_gene: TRBJ2-7; d_gene: NA; abundance: NA; v_gene: TRBV20-1; CDR3nt: TGCAGTGCTCCGACAGGAACCTACGAGCAGTACTTC; CDR3aa: CSAPTGTYEQYF
j_gene: TRBJ2-1; d_gene: TRBD2; abundance: few; v_gene: TRBV9; CDR3nt: TGTGCCAGCAGCGCCCTAACTAGCGGGGTCCTGTTCTTC; CDR3aa: CASSALTSGVLFF
j_gene: TRBJ1-3; d_gene: NA; abundance: many; v_gene: TRBV10-3; CDR3nt: TGTGCCATCAACACACGAAACAGGGACTCTGGAAACACCATATATTTT; CDR3aa: CAINTRNRDSGNTIYF
j_gene: TRBJ1-1; d_gene: NA; abundance: many; v_gene: TRBV11-2; CDR3nt: TGTGCCAGCAGCTTGACGGGGGGCGTGAACACTGAAGCTTTCTTT; CDR3aa: CASSLTGGVNTEAFF
j_gene: TRBJ1-5; d_gene: TRBD1; abundance: few; v_gene: TRBV10-3; CDR3nt: TGTGCCATCAGATCACAGGGGGGCAATCAGCCCCAGCATTTT; CDR3aa: CAIRSQGGNQPQHF
j_gene: TRBJ2-5; d_gene: TRBD1; abundance: few; v_gene: TRBV20-1; CDR3nt: TGCAGTGGACCGGGACAGGGGGGCCAAGAGACCCAGTACTTC; CDR3aa: CSGPGQGGQETQYF
j_gene: TRBJ1-1; d_gene: NA; abundance: NA; v_gene: TRBV18; CDR3nt: TGTGCCAGCTCTTGGGGGGAGGTTGGCACTGAAGCTTTCTTT; CDR3aa: CASSWGEVGTEAFF
j_gene: TRBJ2-3; d_gene: NA; abundance: many; v_gene: TRBV10-3; CDR3nt: TGTGCCATCAGTGAGGGGCAGGCAGATACGCAGTATTTT; CDR3aa: CAISEGQADTQYF
j_gene: TRBJ2-2; d_gene: NA; abundance: many; v_gene: TRBV7-8; CDR3nt: TGTGCCAGCAGCTTAGGAAATTACCGCGGGGAGCTGTTTTTT; CDR3aa: CASSLGNYRGELFF
j_gene: TRBJ1-5; d_gene: TRBD1; abundance: many; v_gene: TRBV19; CDR3nt: TGTGCCAGTATCGCGCCCGGGACAGCCTATCAGCCCCAGCATTTT; CDR3aa: CASIAPGTAYQPQHF